This record covers a single T cell receptor (beta chain). The sample comes from a study of shared T cell receptors in the human thymus. The data were produced by immunoSEQ multiplex PCR, yet TCRdb's version contains in-frame clones alone and is incomplete. The sample contains hundreds of thousands of clones, around nine tenths of which appear only once. CDR1 and CDR2 (germline): SGHDN, FVKESK. The CDR3 is made up of 16 amino acids. Trimming at V came to 0 bases and at J to 7 bases, leaving 11 bases not matched to a gene. These data also formed part of another study, on human thymus T cells. This second report adds: The study used thymus tissue resected during corrective heart surgery. Biased V and J segment usage appeared in thymus and peripheral blood.

This receptor was taken from a boy under two years old with a congenital heart defect. What was sequenced was thymocytes. The chain carries TRBV14 and TRBJ1-2, with TRBD1 identical over 7 bases. The CDR3 loop reads CASSQDPDRVGAGYTF. CDR3 nucleotides: TGTGCCAGCAGCCAAGACCCCGACAGGGTAGGGGCTGGCTACACCTTC.